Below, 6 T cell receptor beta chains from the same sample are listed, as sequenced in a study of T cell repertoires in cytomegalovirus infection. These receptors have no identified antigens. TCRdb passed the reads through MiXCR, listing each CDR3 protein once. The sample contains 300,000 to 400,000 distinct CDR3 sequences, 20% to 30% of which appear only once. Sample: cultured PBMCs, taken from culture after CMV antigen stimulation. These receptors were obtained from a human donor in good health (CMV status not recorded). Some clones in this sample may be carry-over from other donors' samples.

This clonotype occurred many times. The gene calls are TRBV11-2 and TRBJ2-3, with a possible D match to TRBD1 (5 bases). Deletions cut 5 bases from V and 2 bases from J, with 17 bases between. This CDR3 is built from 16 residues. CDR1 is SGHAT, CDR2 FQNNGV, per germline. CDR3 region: CASSPQAGYSTDTQYF. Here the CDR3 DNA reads TGTGCCAGCAGCCCCCAGGCAGGGTATTCCACAGATACGCAGTATTTT.

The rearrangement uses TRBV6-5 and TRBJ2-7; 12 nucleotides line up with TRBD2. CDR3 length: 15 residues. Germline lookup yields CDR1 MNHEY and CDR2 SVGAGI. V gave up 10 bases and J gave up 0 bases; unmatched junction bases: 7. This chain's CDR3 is CAKKLAGGLSYEQYV. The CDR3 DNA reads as TGTGCCAAAAAACTAGCGGGGGGCCTCTCCTACGAGCAGTACGTC.

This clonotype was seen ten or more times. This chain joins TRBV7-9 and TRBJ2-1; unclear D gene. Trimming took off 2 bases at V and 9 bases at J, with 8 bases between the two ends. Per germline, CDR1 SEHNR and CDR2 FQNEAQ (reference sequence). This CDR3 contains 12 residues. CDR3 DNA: TGTGCCAGCAGCTTATGGGGTGTTGAGCAGTTCTTC. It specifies CASSLWGVEQFF.

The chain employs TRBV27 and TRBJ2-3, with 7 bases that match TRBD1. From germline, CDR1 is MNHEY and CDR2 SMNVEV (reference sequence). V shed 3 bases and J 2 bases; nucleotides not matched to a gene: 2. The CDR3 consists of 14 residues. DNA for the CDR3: TGTGCCAGCAGTTTGGACAGGCCCACAGATACGCAGTATTTT. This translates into CASSLDRPTDTQYF.

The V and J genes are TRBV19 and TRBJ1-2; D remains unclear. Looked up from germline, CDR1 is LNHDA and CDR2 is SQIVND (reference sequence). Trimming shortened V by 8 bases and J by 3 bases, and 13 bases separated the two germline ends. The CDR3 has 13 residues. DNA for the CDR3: TGTGCCAGTTCCTCAGGAAGGTACTATGGCTACACCTTC. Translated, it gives CASSSGRYYGYTF.

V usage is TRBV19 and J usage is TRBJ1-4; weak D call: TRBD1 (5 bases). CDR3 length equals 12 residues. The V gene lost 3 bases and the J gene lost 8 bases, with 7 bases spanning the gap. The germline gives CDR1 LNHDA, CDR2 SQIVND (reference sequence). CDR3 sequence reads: CASSIRGEKLFF. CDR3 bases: TGTGCCAGTAGTATTCGGGGCGAAAAACTGTTTTTT.